The next 24 T cell receptor beta chains were all read from a single sample in a study of T-cell reconstitution after alpha-beta-depleted transplantation in children. Unique molecular identifiers were incorporated into the prepared TCRbeta library. Using its own MiXCR run on the PCR reads, TCRdb lists one record per CDR3 protein. This table holds about 260,000 distinct CDR3 sequences, roughly 12% found once. Sequenced material: peripheral blood, taken 180 days after TCRalphabeta/CD19-depleted stem cell transplant. The receptors here all came from a male patient between 2 and 15 years old who had a stem cell transplant for chronic granulomatous disease, so the T cells may come from the graft donor.

This sequence joins TRBV20-1 and TRBJ2-7; 13 bases agree with TRBD2. This CDR3 is 15 amino acids long. Germline V lookup: CDR1 DFQATT, CDR2 SNEGSKA (reference sequence). J gave up 6 bases and V 3 bases, and 8 bases lay outside the gene matches. For the CDR3, the DNA is TGCAGTGCTAGGAGACCCGGGACTAGCGGGGCCGAGCAGTACTTC. Translated: CSARRPGTSGAEQYF.

This clonotype occurred many times. The chain employs TRBV4-1 and TRBJ2-2; D may be TRBD2 (5 bases). The germline V gene encodes CDR1 MGHRA and CDR2 YSYEKL. V was cut by 0 bases and J by 3 bases, with 8 bases left in between. This CDR3 spans 15 amino acids. The CDR3 loop reads CASSQDGMYTGELFF. For the CDR3, the DNA is TGCGCCAGCAGCCAAGACGGGATGTACACCGGGGAGCTGTTTTTT.

This clonotype was counted only a few times. The V call is TRBV7-3, the J call TRBJ2-7, with 7 bases lining up with TRBD2. CDR3 length equals 14 residues. V was clipped by 5 bases and J by 6 bases; unmatched bases: 10. Germline lookup yields CDR1 SGHTA and CDR2 FQGTGA. CDR3 amino acids: CASSPTGGATEQYF. In DNA, the CDR3 is TGTGCCAGCAGCCCGACGGGGGGTGCTACCGAGCAGTACTTC.

This clonotype was counted ten times or more. This sequence joins TRBV19 and TRBJ1-1, with D possibly TRBD1 on 6 matching bases. Trimming cost V 6 bases and J 1 base, with 9 bases left between them. CDR3 length: 13 amino acids. From germline, CDR1 is LNHDA and CDR2 SQIVND (reference sequence). The CDR3 here is CASRGGPNTEAFF. For the CDR3, the DNA is TGTGCCAGTAGAGGGGGGCCGAACACTGAAGCTTTCTTT.

This clonotype was counted ten times or more. The chain is built from TRBV12-3 or TRBV12-4 and TRBJ2-5, with 11 bases lining up with TRBD2. The CDR3 runs 13 residues. J was trimmed by 5 bases and V by 6 bases; bases with no gene match: 2. The CDR3 coding sequence is TGTGCCAGCAGAAGGACTAGCGGGGAGACCCAGTACTTC. This gives the protein CASRRTSGETQYF.

This clonotype was detected ten times or more. CDR3 coding DNA: TGTGCCAGCAGTACATGGACAGGGTCGCTCCATTTCTTT. Residues: CASSTWTGSLHFF. The chain carries TRBV6-2 or TRBV6-3 and TRBJ1-1; 8 positions agree with TRBD1. The CDR3 is 13 amino acids. With V trimmed by 5 bases and J by 13 bases, 12 bases remained unmatched. From germline, CDR1 is MNHEY and CDR2 SVGEGT.

In its sample, this clonotype was seen many times. The chain employs TRBV28 and TRBJ2-3, with TRBD2 as a possible D gene (6 bases). Germline lookup yields CDR1 MDHEN and CDR2 SYDVKM. The CDR3 runs 15 residues. V gave up 6 bases and J gave up 2 bases, with 15 bases separating them. The CDR3 loop is CASSHGTFNTDTQYF. In DNA, the CDR3 is TGTGCCAGCAGCCACGGGACTTTCAACACAGATACGCAGTATTTT.

This clonotype was observed many times. This CDR3 reads CASSQNTGNIGNSPLHF. The DNA of the CDR3 is TGTGCCAGCAGCCAAAACACGGGGAATATAGGGAATTCACCCCTCCACTTT. The chain has TRBV4-2 and TRBJ1-6, with unresolved D. There are 17 residues in the CDR3. Germline CDR1 reads LGHNA; CDR2 reads YNFKEQ. V gave up 2 bases and J gave up 7 bases, with 18 bases separating them.

The sample holds many counts of this clonotype. This chain joins TRBV28 and TRBJ2-7; unclear D gene. Germline CDR1 is MDHEN and CDR2 is SYDVKM. Trimming left V 5 bases short and J 3 bases short, with 5 bases between. The CDR3 runs to 11 residues. The CDR3 nucleotides read TGTGCCAGCAGTAATGACTACGAGCAGTACTTC. This translates into CASSNDYEQYF.

This clonotype was picked up many times. The chain uses TRBV11-2 and TRBJ2-6, with 9 bases that match TRBD1. The CDR3 extends over 16 amino acids. In germline, CDR1 is SGHAT, CDR2 FQNNGV. Trimming took 11 bases from V and 3 from J; bases not matched to a gene: 11. The CDR3 here is CAGGGQGLSGANVLTF. CDR3 nucleotide sequence: TGTGCCGGAGGGGGACAGGGACTAAGTGGGGCCAACGTCCTGACTTTC. The full variable domain, in which reference TRBV11-2 and TRBJ2-6 provide the parts outside the CDR3, is EAGVAQSPRYKIIEKRQSVAFWCNPISGHATLYWYQQILGQGPKLLIQFQNNGVVDDSQLPKDRFSAERLKGVDSTLKIQPAKLEDSAVYLCAGGGQGLSGANVLTFGAGSRLTVL.

Many counts were recorded for this clonotype. The chain employs TRBV28 and TRBJ1-2; 7 bases fit TRBD1. From germline, CDR1 is MDHEN and CDR2 SYDVKM. There are 14 residues in the CDR3. The V gene end was trimmed by 4 bases and the J gene end by 7 bases; junction bases not matched to a gene: 9. For the CDR3, the DNA is TGTGCCAGCAGTTCCGGGACAGACTTGAGTGGCTACACCTTC. Its protein is CASSSGTDLSGYTF.

This clonotype was counted ten times or more. The V call is TRBV12-3 or TRBV12-4, the J call TRBJ2-5; TRBD2 agrees at 9 bases. The length of the CDR3 is 14 residues. Trimming at V came to 5 bases and at J to 7 bases, leaving 8 bases not matched to a gene. This CDR3 reads CASSPGLARGTQYF. In DNA, the CDR3 is TGTGCCAGCAGTCCCGGACTAGCGCGGGGGACCCAGTACTTC.

The table lists this clonotype with many counts. The V and J genes are TRBV12-3 or TRBV12-4 and TRBJ2-4; 7 bases fit TRBD2. The CDR3 has 14 amino acids. V was pared by 7 bases and J by 7 bases, with 10 bases of the junction left unmatched. The CDR3, as DNA: TGTGCCAGCACCCCCAGGCAGGGAGGGAACATTCAGTACTTC. Translation: CASTPRQGGNIQYF.

This clonotype was picked up many times. The chain joins TRBV29-1 to TRBJ1-2, with D possibly TRBD1 on 5 matching bases. The V end lost 0 bases, the J end lost 4 bases, and 15 bases lay between the germline ends. Germline V CDR1 and CDR2: SQVTM, ANQGSEA. The CDR3 sequence is 15 residues long. The CDR3 region has the DNA TGCAGCGTTGAAGATCTTGGAGGGGTCTTCTATGGCTACACCTTC. As protein: CSVEDLGGVFYGYTF.

Many counts were recorded for this clonotype. This rearrangement joins TRBV29-1 to TRBJ2-1; D ambiguous. The V gene's germline CDR1 is SQVTM and CDR2 ANQGSEA. This CDR3 comprises 13 residues. V was trimmed by 7 bases and J by 3 bases, leaving 13 bases between them. CDR3 sequence (DNA): TGCAGCGCAACGGACCCCTTCTACAATGAGCAGTTCTTC. Its translation is CSATDPFYNEQFF.

This clonotype was seen at least ten times. CDR3 coding DNA: TGTGCCAGCAGTCCGCCATTGGGGGTTGGGGCCAACGTCCTGACTTTC. Its protein product is CASSPPLGVGANVLTF. V usage is TRBV6-2 or TRBV6-3 and J usage is TRBJ2-6, with D possibly being TRBD1 or TRBD2 (5 bases each). Per the germline V gene, CDR1 is MNHEY and CDR2 is SVGEGT. V was clipped by 5 bases and J by 3 bases, with 14 bases between them. CDR3 length: 16 residues.

The V and J genes are TRBV5-4 and TRBJ2-5; 8 nucleotides match TRBD2. The CDR3 totals 14 residues. V lost 2 bases and J lost 5; bases outside the gene matches: 5. CDR1 SGHNT and CDR2 YYREEE come from the germline V gene (reference sequence). The CDR3 loop is CASSFIGGAETQYF. The CDR3 nucleotides read TGTGCCAGCAGCTTTATCGGGGGGGCGGAGACCCAGTACTTC. The full variable domain, with the rest looked up from reference TRBV5-4 and TRBJ2-5, is ETGVTQSPTHLIKTRGQQVTLRCSSQSGHNTVSWYQQALGQGPQFIFQYYREEENGRGNFPPRFSGLQFPNYSSELNVNALELDDSALYLCASSFIGGAETQYFGPGTRLLVL.

This clonotype appeared many times. This chain links TRBV29-1 with TRBJ2-7, with TRBD2 matching 7 bases. Germline values: CDR1 SQVTM, CDR2 ANQGSEA. V was pared by 7 bases and J by 2 bases, with 8 bases of the junction left unmatched. This CDR3 spans 13 amino acids. Here the CDR3 reads CSALAEGTYEQYF. CDR3 DNA: TGCAGCGCCCTAGCGGAGGGGACCTACGAGCAGTACTTC.

This clonotype was observed many times. This chain joins TRBV12-3 or TRBV12-4 and TRBJ1-6; no firm D call. The CDR3 runs to 14 residues. The V end lost 7 bases, the J end lost 7 bases, and 14 bases lay between the germline ends. CDR3 amino acids: CASKPPGDNSPLHF. CDR3 sequence (DNA): TGTGCCAGCAAACCCCCGGGAGACAATTCACCCCTCCACTTT.

At least ten counts were recorded for this clonotype. The V gene is TRBV5-1, the J gene TRBJ1-1; D unresolved. Germline CDR1 SGHRS, CDR2 YFSETQ. V dropped 4 bases and J dropped 5 bases, with 12 bases sitting between them. CDR3 length: 13 residues. CDR3 residues: CASSGVGVTEAFF. The CDR3 DNA follows: TGCGCCAGCAGCGGTGTTGGGGTGACTGAAGCTTTCTTT.

Remarks on this clonotype: A read error is possible here, since a much larger clone lies one base away. This chain joins TRBV5-1 and TRBJ1-2; 9 nucleotides line up with TRBD1. J lost 4 bases, V lost 0 bases, and 10 bases had no gene match. The CDR3 is 17 amino acids. The germline gives CDR1 SGHRS, CDR2 YFSETQ. Written as DNA, the CDR3 is TGCGCCAGCAGCTTGGACGGGACCGGGACAGGGATCTATGGCTACACCTTC. Amino acids: CASSLDGTGTGIYGYTF.

The rearrangement links TRBV7-8 to TRBJ2-7, with D unresolved. CDR1 is SGHVS and CDR2 is FQNEAQ in the germline V gene. The length of the CDR3 is 14 residues. V was clipped by 5 bases and J by 3 bases, with 14 bases between them. CDR3 protein: CASSTHGSLYEQYF. CDR3 in DNA: TGTGCCAGCAGCACCCACGGCAGTCTCTACGAGCAGTACTTC.

The V call is TRBV4-2, the J call TRBJ1-4, with TRBD1 matching 8 bases. Trimming removed 3 bases from V and 7 bases from J; junction bases left unmatched: 7. Germline-derived CDR1 and CDR2 are LGHNA and YNFKEQ. The CDR3 is 15 amino acids. In DNA, the CDR3 is TGTGCCAGCAGCCATCCGGACAGGGATTTTGAAAAACTGTTTTTT. Amino acids: CASSHPDRDFEKLFF.

Ten or more counts support this clonotype. The chain links TRBV4-3 to TRBJ2-2, with no clear D. V shed 0 bases and J shed 4 bases, with 12 bases lying between them. The CDR3 consists of 16 residues. From germline, CDR1 is LGHNA and CDR2 YSLEER. CDR3 in amino acids: CASSQDKTRFTGELFF. CDR3 nucleotides: TGCGCCAGCAGCCAAGACAAGACGAGATTCACCGGGGAGCTGTTTTTT.